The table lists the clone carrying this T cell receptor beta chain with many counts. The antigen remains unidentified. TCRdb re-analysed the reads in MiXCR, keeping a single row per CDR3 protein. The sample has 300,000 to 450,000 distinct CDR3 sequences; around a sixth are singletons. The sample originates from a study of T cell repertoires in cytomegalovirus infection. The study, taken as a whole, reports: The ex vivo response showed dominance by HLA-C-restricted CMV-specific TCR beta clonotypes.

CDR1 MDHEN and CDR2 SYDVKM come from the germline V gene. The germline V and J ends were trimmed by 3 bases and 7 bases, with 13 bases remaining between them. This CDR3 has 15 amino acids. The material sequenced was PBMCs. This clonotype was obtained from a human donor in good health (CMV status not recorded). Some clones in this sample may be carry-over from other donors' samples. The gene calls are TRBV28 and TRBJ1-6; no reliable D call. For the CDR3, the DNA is TGTGCCAGCAGTTTCAGAGGAGCTCGGAATTCACCCCTCCACTTT. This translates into CASSFRGARNSPLHF.